This T cell receptor (beta chain) was retrieved from a study of control samples from healthy donors and cancer patients. Method: immunoSEQ multiplex PCR; TCRdb's copy keeps in-frame clones and lacks some. This table holds approximately 90,000 clones, 85% to 90% found once. CDR1 LGHDT and CDR2 YNNKEL come from the germline V gene (reference sequence). This CDR3 region has 13 residues. Trimming took 6 bases from V and 8 from J; bases not matched to a gene: 8. Sequenced input: blood. This clonotype was obtained from a woman between 35 and 50 years old in good health. The chain links TRBV3-1 (or the pseudogene TRBV3-2) to TRBJ1-2, with 8 bases identical to TRBD1. The CDR3, as DNA: TGTGCCAGCAGACACAGGGGGGAGGAGGGCTACACCTTC. Translated: CASRHRGEEGYTF.